The 13 T cell receptor beta chains presented below share a single source sample, sequenced in a study of human T cells and chemical hapten exposure. TCRdb fed the RACE reads into MiXCR, producing one record per CDR3 protein. This table has roughly 110,000 distinct CDR3 sequences, roughly an eighth appearing once. Time point in this sample: pre-sensitization, week 0. Regarding treatment: therapeutic diphenylcyclopropenone sensitization with weekly scalp DPC. Sequencing was performed on whole blood, taken in connection with sensitization to the hapten diphenylcyclopropenone (DPC). These receptors were obtained from a woman in her 50s with alopecia areata. Some clones in this sample may be carry-over from other donors' samples.

The rearrangement links TRBV19 to TRBJ2-2; D remains unclear. There are 14 residues in the CDR3. Looked up from germline, CDR1 is LNHDA and CDR2 is SQIVND (reference sequence). Trimming shortened V by 4 bases and J by 5 bases, and 11 bases separated the two germline ends. CDR3 sequence (DNA): TGTGCCAGTAGTAAGCAGGTGATAACCGGGGAGCTGTTTTTT. It specifies CASSKQVITGELFF.

This clonotype was counted ten times or more. This sequence joins TRBV18 and TRBJ2-4; possibly TRBD2 for D (6 bases). Per the germline V gene, CDR1 is KGHSH and CDR2 is LQKENI. Trimming took 2 bases from V and 0 from J, leaving 14 bases between them. The CDR3 totals 17 residues. CDR3: CASSPREADPAKNIQYF. CDR3 nucleotide sequence: TGTGCCAGCTCACCAAGGGAGGCGGACCCAGCCAAAAACATTCAGTACTTC. Looking up the rest from reference TRBV18 and TRBJ2-4 gives the full variable domain: NAGVMQNPRHLVRRRGQEARLRCSPMKGHSHVYWYRQLPEEGLKFMVYLQKENIIDESGMPKERFSAEFPKEGPSILRIQQVVRGDSAAYFCASSPREADPAKNIQYFGAGTRLSVL.

The V gene is TRBV11-2, the J gene TRBJ2-3; a possible D gene is TRBD1 (6 bases). Deletions cut 3 bases from V and 6 bases from J, with 10 bases between. CDR3 size: 13 residues. CDR1 SGHAT and CDR2 FQNNGV come from the germline V gene. Written as DNA, the CDR3 is TGTGCCAGCAGCTTCAGGGGATCGGATACGCAGTATTTT. Its translation is CASSFRGSDTQYF.

The V and J genes are TRBV11-2 and TRBJ2-5, with TRBD1 identical over 7 bases. V shed 4 bases, J shed 0 bases, and the junction held 8 bases outside the gene matches. Looked up from germline, CDR1 is SGHAT and CDR2 is FQNNGV. The CDR3 covers 16 residues. CDR3 protein: CASSSPNRGYQETQYF. CDR3 nucleotide sequence: TGTGCCAGCAGCTCGCCGAACAGGGGATACCAAGAGACCCAGTACTTC.

There are a few counts of this clonotype. The rearrangement uses TRBV12-3 or TRBV12-4 and TRBJ2-2; D perhaps matches TRBD2 (5 bases). CDR3 length equals 14 residues. V was clipped by 5 bases and J by 7 bases, with 14 bases between them. CDR3 in DNA: TGTGCCAGCAGTCCCCCGAGAGGGTTCGGGGAGCTGTTTTTT. This translates into CASSPPRGFGELFF.

CDR3 region: CSARDRGYEQFF. CDR3 sequence (DNA): TGCAGTGCCAGGGACAGGGGTTATGAGCAGTTCTTC. J is TRBJ2-1 and V is TRBV20-1, with TRBD1 matching 10 bases. V trimming: 6 bases; J trimming: 8 bases; junction bases outside the gene matches: 4. Germline CDR1 is DFQATT and CDR2 is SNEGSKA (reference sequence). The length of the CDR3 is 12 residues.

This clonotype was detected many times. The chain recombines TRBV20-1 with TRBJ1-5; 9 bases line up with TRBD1. CDR1 and CDR2 (germline): DFQATT, SNEGSKA (reference sequence). Unmatched junction bases numbered 6, after V lost 3 bases and J lost 3 bases. This CDR3 is built from 15 residues. The CDR3 here is CSARDDRGDNQPQHF. The CDR3 nucleotides read TGCAGTGCTAGGGACGACAGGGGGGACAATCAGCCCCAGCATTTT.

The table lists this clonotype with many counts. The chain combines TRBV12-3 or TRBV12-4 with TRBJ2-3, with 9 bases lining up with TRBD1. This CDR3 has 15 amino acids. J was trimmed by 2 bases and V by 9 bases; bases with no gene match: 9. The CDR3 reads CASNAWDRDTDTQYF. The DNA of the CDR3 is TGTGCCAGTAACGCTTGGGACAGGGACACAGATACGCAGTATTTT.

The sample holds a few counts of this clonotype. This sequence joins TRBV20-1 and TRBJ1-1; no firm D call. V shed 6 bases and J shed 5 bases, with 16 bases lying between them. This CDR3 is built from 13 residues. The germline V gene has CDR1 DFQATT and CDR2 SNEGSKA (reference sequence). The CDR3 nucleotides read TGCAGTGCCCCAAGACTAGAGCGAACTGAAGCTTTCTTT. It codes for CSAPRLERTEAFF.

This clonotype was picked up a small number of times. This chain connects TRBV12-3 or TRBV12-4 to TRBJ2-5; D may be TRBD2 (5 bases). Trimming took 2 bases from V and 0 from J, leaving 10 bases between them. The CDR3 spans 15 residues. CDR3 protein: CASSLIKRDQETQYF. The CDR3 coding sequence is TGTGCCAGCAGTTTAATCAAGAGGGACCAAGAGACCCAGTACTTC.

This clonotype was recorded a few times. V gene TRBV6-6 combines with J gene TRBJ1-5; D possibly corresponds to TRBD1 (6 bases). The germline V gene encodes CDR1 MNHNY and CDR2 SVGAGI (reference sequence). The CDR3 length is 17 residues. V was trimmed by 5 bases and J by 6 bases, leaving 23 bases between them. The CDR3 loop is CASSTGPYRDGSQPQHF. CDR3 sequence (DNA): TGTGCCAGCAGTACCGGGCCATACAGGGATGGAAGTCAGCCCCAGCATTTT.

A single count supports this clonotype. V is TRBV5-5 and J is TRBJ2-3; D is uncertain. Germline V gene sequence: CDR1 SGHKS, CDR2 YYEKEE (reference sequence). The CDR3 sequence is 15 residues long. The germline V and J ends were trimmed by 2 bases and 2 bases, with 12 bases remaining between them. CDR3 amino acids: CASSFGEYNTDTQYF. CDR3 DNA: TGTGCCAGCAGCTTTGGCGAATACAACACAGATACGCAGTATTTT.

In this sample, this clonotype turned up a few times. The CDR3 DNA follows: TGTGCCAGCAGCTCACACAGGGGGAGGGACACTGAAGCTTTCTTT. Its protein is CASSSHRGRDTEAFF. The chain employs TRBV7-8 and TRBJ1-1; TRBD1 matches at 8 bases. This CDR3 region has 15 residues. Trimming cost V 4 bases and J 3 bases; bases outside gene matches: 7. The germline gives CDR1 SGHVS, CDR2 FQNEAQ.